The clone carrying this T cell receptor (beta chain) was seen a few times. The antigen is unknown. Combining a sample-barcoded 5' primer with a J-beta primer mix, a second PCR ran for about 6 to 12 cycles. Each CDR3 protein gets one entry after TCRdb re-called the 5' RACE reads with MiXCR. The sample contains about 800,000 distinct CDR3 sequences, approximately 25% of which appear only once. The data belong to a study of blood T cells in healthy people across ages. Overall study findings and caveats: TCR beta diversity, measured per million T cells, fell in a roughly linear way with age.

These same data were also listed under a study on T cells of mothers and their children.

This sequence originates from a boy between 10 and 17 years old in good health. Sequenced sample: blood.

The CDR3 DNA sequence: TGCAGCGTTGGGAAAAATGAAAAACTGTTTTTT. Amino acid sequence: CSVGKNEKLFF. The chain couples TRBV29-1 to TRBJ1-4; D is uncertain. Per germline, CDR1 SQVTM and CDR2 ANQGSEA. The CDR3 totals 11 residues. The V end lost 4 bases, the J end lost 5 bases, and 5 bases lay between the germline ends.